The T cell receptor (beta chain) under discussion was sequenced for a study of cytomegalovirus exposure and HLA in healthy donors. General study points: An observed cluster of highly shared sequence variants was recorded as a likely sequencing artifact.

The PCR ran on 60 Vbeta and 13 Jbeta primers. Assay used: immunoSEQ multiplex PCR; TCRdb lists only in-frame clones, some missing. The repertoire holds about 90,000 clones, with about 66% as singletons. As regards this clone: No antigen is known for it.

The CDR3 length is 13 residues. Germline V gene lookup returns CDR1 MGHRA and CDR2 YSYEKL. Trimming took off 4 bases at V and 5 bases at J, with 12 bases between the two ends. Source material: PBMCs. This clonotype was sampled from a man younger than 40 in good health and CMV-seronegative. V gene TRBV4-1 combines with J gene TRBJ2-7; perhaps TRBD2 as D (6 bases). CDR3 amino acids: CASSPLWGDEQYF. The CDR3 coding sequence is TGCGCCAGCAGCCCCCTTTGGGGGGACGAGCAGTACTTC.